This T cell receptor beta chain was sequenced in a study of lymphopenia after photon versus proton radiotherapy. TCRdb keeps only in-frame clones here, not all; method: immunoSEQ multiplex PCR. The table includes about 7,300 clones, 93% detected once. Trimming stripped 3 bases from V and 2 bases from J, with 10 bases between. Germline CDR1 is SGHKS and CDR2 is YYEKEE (reference sequence). The CDR3 covers 14 residues. Overall study results and limits: Proton therapy kept repertoires fairly stable, unlike photons, which gained effector/memory cells.

As to this clone: Antigen specificity is unknown.

The sequence was obtained from a woman in her forties or fifties with cholangiocarcinoma. Sequenced here: peripheral blood, sampled from a patient treated with photon-based radiotherapy. This chain links TRBV5-5 with TRBJ2-3; tentative D call: TRBD2 (6 bases). The CDR3 is CASSYWEATDTQYF. The DNA of the CDR3 is TGTGCCAGCAGCTATTGGGAGGCCACAGATACGCAGTATTTT.